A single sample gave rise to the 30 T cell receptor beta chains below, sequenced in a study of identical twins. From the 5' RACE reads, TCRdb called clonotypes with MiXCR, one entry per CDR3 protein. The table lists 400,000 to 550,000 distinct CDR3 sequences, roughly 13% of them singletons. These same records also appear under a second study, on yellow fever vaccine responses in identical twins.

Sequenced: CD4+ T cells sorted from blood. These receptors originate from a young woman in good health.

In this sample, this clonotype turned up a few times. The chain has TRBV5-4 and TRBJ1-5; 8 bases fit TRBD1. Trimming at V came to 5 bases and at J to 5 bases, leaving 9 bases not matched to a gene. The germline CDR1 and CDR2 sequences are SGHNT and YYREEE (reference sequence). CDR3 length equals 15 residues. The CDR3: CASSFTGGKDQPQHF. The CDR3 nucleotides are TGTGCCAGCAGTTTCACAGGGGGAAAGGATCAGCCCCAGCATTTT.

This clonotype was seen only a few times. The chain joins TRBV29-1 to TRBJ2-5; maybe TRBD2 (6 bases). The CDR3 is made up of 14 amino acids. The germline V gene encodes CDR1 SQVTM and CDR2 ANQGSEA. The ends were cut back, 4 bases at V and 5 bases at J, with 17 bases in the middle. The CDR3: CSVGPRGLLETQYF. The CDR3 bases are TGCAGCGTTGGTCCAAGGGGACTCTTGGAGACCCAGTACTTC.

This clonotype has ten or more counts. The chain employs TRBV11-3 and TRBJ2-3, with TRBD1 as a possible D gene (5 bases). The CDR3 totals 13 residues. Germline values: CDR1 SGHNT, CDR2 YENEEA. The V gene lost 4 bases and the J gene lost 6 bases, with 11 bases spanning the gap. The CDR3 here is CASSSSWGDTQYF. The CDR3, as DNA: TGTGCCAGCAGCTCAAGTTGGGGCGATACGCAGTATTTT.

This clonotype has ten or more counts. CDR3 nucleotide sequence: TGTGCCAGCAGGAAGACAGGGGGCGTTGAAAAACTGTTTTTT. Translated: CASRKTGGVEKLFF. This chain links TRBV6-1 with TRBJ1-4; 10 bases fit TRBD1. The V and J ends lost 6 bases and 7 bases, in that order; junction bases with no gene match: 5. Germline CDR1 and CDR2: MNHNS and SASEGT. The CDR3 is 14 amino acids.

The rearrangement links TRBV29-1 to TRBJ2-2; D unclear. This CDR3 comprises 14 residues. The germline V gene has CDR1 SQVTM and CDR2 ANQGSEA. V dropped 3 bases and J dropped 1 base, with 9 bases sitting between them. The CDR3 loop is CSVESKGNTGELFF. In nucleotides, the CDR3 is TGCAGCGTTGAGAGCAAGGGGAACACCGGGGAGCTGTTTTTT.

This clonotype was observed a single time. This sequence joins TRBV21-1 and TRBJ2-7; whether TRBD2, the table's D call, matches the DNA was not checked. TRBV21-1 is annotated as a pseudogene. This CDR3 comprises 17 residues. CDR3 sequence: CASSKTGLAGVSYEQYF. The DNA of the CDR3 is TGTGCCAGCAGCAAAACAGGACTAGCGGGAGTCTCCTACGAGCAGTACTTC.

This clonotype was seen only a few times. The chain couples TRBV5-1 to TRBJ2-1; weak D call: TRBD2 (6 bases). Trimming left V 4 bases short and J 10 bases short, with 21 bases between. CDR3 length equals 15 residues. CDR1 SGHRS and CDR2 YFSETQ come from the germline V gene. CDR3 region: CASSPGLPKSGEQFF. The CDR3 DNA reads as TGCGCCAGCAGCCCGGGACTTCCCAAGTCGGGAGAGCAGTTCTTC.

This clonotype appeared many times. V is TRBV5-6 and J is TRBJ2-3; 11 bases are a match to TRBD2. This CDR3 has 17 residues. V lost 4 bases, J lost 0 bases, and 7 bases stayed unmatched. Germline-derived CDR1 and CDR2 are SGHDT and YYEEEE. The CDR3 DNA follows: TGTGCCAGCAGCCGGAAGACTAGCGGGGAGAGCACAGATACGCAGTATTTT. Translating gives CASSRKTSGESTDTQYF.

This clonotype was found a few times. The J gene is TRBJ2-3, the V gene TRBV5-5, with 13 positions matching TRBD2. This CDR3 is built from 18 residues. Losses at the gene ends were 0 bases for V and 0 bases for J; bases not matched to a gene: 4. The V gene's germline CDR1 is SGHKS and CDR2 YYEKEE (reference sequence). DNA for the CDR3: TGTGCCAGCAGCTTGGCACTAGCGGGAGGGATAAGCACAGATACGCAGTATTTT. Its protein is CASSLALAGGISTDTQYF.

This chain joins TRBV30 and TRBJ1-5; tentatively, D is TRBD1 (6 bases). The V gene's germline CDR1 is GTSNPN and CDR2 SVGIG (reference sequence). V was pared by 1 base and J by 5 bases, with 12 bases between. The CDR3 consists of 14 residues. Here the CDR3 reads CAWSAHREHQPQHF. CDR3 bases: TGTGCCTGGAGTGCCCACAGGGAGCATCAGCCCCAGCATTTT.

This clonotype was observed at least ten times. DNA of the CDR3: TGTGCCAGCAGCTTGGACAGATACAATGAGCAGTTCTTC. Its translation is CASSLDRYNEQFF. The rearrangement joins TRBV5-6 to TRBJ2-1, with D unclear. V lost 0 bases and J 4 bases, leaving 5 bases between the germline ends. Per germline, CDR1 SGHDT and CDR2 YYEEEE. The CDR3 spans 13 residues.

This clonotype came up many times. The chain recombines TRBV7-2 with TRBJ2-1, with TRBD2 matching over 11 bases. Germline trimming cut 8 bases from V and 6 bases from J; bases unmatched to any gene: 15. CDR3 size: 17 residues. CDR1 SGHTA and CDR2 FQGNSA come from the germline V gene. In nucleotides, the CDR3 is TGTGCCAGCTCCTTACGGCTAGCGGGGGGCCACGCCAATGAGCAGTTCTTC. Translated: CASSLRLAGGHANEQFF.

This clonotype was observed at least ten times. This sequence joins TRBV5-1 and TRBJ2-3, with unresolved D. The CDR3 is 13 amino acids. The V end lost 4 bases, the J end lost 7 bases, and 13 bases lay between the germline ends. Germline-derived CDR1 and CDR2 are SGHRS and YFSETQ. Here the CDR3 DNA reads TGCGCCAGCAGCCCGTTCGGCGGAAATACGCAGTATTTT. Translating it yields CASSPFGGNTQYF.

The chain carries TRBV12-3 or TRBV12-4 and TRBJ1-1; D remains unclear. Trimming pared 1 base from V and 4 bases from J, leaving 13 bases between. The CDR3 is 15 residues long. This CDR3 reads CASSLGRLRGTEAFF. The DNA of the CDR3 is TGTGCCAGCAGTTTAGGGAGGCTACGGGGCACTGAAGCTTTCTTT.

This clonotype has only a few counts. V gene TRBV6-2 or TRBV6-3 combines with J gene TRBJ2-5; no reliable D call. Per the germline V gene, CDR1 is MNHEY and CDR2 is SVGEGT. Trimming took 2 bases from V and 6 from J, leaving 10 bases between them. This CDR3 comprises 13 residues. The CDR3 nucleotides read TGTGCCAGCAGTTACGAGCTTAGGAAGACCCAGTACTTC. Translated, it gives CASSYELRKTQYF.

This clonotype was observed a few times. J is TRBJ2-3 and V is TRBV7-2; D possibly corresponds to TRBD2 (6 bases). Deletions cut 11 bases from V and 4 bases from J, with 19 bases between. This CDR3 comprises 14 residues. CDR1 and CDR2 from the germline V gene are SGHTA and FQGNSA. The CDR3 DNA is TGTGCCGCCTCGGGTGGAGGGCTGGCAGATACGCAGTATTTT. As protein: CAASGGGLADTQYF.

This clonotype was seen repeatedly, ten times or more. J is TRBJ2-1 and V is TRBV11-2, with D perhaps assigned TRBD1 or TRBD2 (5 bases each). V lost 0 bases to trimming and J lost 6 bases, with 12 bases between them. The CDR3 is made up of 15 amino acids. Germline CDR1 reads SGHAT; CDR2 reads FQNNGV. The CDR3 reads CASSLEGRTSNEQFF. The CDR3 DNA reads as TGTGCCAGCAGCTTAGAGGGACGGACAAGCAATGAGCAGTTCTTC.

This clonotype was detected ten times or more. The CDR3 region has the DNA TGTGCCAGCAGCTTCGCTGGACAGGGGACAGATACGCAGTATTTT. Translated, it gives CASSFAGQGTDTQYF. The chain couples TRBV5-6 to TRBJ2-3; TRBD1 matches at 9 bases. The CDR3 runs 15 residues. CDR1 is SGHDT and CDR2 is YYEEEE in the germline V gene. Unmatched junction bases numbered 4, after V lost 2 bases and J lost 3 bases.

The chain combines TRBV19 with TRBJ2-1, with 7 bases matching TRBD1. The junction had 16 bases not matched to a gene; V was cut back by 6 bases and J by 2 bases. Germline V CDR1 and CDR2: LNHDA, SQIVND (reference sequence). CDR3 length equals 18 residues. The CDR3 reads CASSAPDWAGGTYNEQFF. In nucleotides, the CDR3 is TGTGCCAGTAGCGCCCCAGACTGGGCAGGGGGTACCTACAATGAGCAGTTCTTC.

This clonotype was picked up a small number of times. CDR3 loop: CASSFLVGLGVPGANVLTF. Here the CDR3 DNA reads TGTGCCAGCAGTTTCCTAGTTGGCTTGGGGGTCCCTGGGGCCAACGTCCTGACTTTC. The chain joins TRBV28 to TRBJ2-6; D may correspond to TRBD1 or TRBD2 (5 bases each). From germline, CDR1 is MDHEN and CDR2 SYDVKM. The CDR3 covers 19 residues. V was shortened by 3 bases and J by 2 bases, with 20 bases between the two germline ends.

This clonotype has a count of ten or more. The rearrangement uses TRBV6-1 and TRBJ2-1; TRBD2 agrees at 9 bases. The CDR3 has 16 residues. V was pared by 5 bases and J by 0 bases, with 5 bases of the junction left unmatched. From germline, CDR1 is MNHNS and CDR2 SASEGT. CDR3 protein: CASSPFSGSSYNEQFF. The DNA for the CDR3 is TGTGCCAGCAGTCCCTTTAGCGGGAGCTCCTACAATGAGCAGTTCTTC.

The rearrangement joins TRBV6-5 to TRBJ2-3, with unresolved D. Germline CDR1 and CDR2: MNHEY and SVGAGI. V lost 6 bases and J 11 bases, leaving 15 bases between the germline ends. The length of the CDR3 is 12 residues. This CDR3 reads CASSNGLSGQYF. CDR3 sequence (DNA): TGTGCCAGCAGCAACGGGCTGAGTGGGCAGTATTTT.

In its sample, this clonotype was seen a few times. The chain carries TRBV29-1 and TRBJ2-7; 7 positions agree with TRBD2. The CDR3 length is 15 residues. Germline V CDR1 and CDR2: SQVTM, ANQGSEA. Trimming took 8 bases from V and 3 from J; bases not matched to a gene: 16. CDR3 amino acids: CSIQRGTVGVYEQYF. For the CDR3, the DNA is TGCAGCATCCAGCGGGGCACAGTTGGAGTCTACGAGCAGTACTTC.

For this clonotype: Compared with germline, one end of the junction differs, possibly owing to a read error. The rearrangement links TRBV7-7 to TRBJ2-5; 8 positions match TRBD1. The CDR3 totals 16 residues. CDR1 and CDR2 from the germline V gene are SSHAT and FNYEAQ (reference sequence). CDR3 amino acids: CASSRRITGGQETQYF. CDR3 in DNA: TGTGCTAGCAGCAGGAGGATTACAGGGGGGCAAGAGACCCAGTACTTC. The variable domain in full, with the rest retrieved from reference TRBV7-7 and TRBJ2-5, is GAGVSQSPRYKVTKRGQDVTLRCDPISSHATLYWYQQALGQGPEFLTYFNYEAQPDKSGLPSDRFSAERPEGSISTLTIQRTEQRDSAMYRCASSRRITGGQETQYFGPGTRLLVL.

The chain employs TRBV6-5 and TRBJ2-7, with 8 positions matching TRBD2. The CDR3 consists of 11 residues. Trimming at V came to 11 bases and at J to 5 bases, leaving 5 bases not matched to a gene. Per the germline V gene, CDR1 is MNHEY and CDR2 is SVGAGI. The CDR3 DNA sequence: TGTGCCGCCCGGGGGGGCCACGAGCAGTACTTC. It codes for CAARGGHEQYF.

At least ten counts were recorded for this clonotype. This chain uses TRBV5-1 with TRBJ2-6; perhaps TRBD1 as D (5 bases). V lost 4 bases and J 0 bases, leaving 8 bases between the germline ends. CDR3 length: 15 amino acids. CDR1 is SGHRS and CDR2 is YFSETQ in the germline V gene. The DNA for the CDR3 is TGCGCCAGCAGCGACAGCCTCTCTGGGGCCAACGTCCTGACTTTC. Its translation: CASSDSLSGANVLTF.

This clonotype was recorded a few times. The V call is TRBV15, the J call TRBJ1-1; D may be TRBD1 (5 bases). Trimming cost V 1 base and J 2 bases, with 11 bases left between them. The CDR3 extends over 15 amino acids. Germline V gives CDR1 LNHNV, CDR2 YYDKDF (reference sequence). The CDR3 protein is CATSRGGAANTEAFF. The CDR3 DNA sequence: TGTGCCACCAGCAGAGGAGGGGCAGCCAACACTGAAGCTTTCTTT.

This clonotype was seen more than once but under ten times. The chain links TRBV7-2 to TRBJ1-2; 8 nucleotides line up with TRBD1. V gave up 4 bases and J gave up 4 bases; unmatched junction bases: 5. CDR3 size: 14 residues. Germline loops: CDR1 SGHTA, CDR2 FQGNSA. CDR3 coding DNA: TGTGCCAGCAGCTACAGGGGGGACAGCTATGGCTACACCTTC. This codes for CASSYRGDSYGYTF.

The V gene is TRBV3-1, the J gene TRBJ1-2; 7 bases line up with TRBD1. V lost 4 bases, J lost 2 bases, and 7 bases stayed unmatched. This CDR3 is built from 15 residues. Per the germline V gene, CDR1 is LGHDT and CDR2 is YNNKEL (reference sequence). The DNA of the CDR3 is TGTGCCAGCAGCCGGAGGGACAGCCAGAACTATGGCTACACCTTC. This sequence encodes CASSRRDSQNYGYTF. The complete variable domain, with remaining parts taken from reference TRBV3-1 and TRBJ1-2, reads DTAVSQTPKYLVTQMGNDKSIKCEQNLGHDTMYWYKQDSKKFLKIMFSYNNKELIINETVPNRFSPKSPDKAHLNLHINSLELGDSAVYFCASSRRDSQNYGYTFGSGTRLTVV.

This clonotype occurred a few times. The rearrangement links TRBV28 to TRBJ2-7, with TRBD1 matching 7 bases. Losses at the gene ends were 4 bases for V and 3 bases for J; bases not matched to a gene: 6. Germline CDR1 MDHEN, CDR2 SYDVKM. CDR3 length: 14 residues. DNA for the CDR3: TGTGCCAGCAGTTCGGGACAGACCGTCTACGAGCAGTACTTC. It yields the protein CASSSGQTVYEQYF.